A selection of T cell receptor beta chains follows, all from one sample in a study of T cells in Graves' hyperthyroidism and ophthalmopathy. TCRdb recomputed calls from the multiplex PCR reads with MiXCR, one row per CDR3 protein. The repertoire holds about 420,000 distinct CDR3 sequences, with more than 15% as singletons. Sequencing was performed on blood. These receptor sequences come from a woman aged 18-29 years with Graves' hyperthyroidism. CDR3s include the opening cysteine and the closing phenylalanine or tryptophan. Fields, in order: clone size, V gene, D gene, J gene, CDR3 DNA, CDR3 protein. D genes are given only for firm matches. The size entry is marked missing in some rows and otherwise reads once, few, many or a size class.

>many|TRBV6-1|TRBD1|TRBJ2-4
TGTGCCAGCATTCTCGGGACAGGGGTGGACATTCAGTACTTC
CASILGTGVDIQYF
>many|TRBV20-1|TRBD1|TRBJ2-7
TGCAGTGCTAAGGACAGGCCCGACTACGAGCAGTACTTC
CSAKDRPDYEQYF
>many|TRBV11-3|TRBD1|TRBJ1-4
TGTGCCAGCAGCTCCCGACAGGGTAGGGATGAAAAACTGTTTTTT
CASSSRQGRDEKLFF
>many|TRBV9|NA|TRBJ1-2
TGTGCCAGCAGCGTAGGTAGTAAGGTAGCGGTCTATGGCTACACCTTC
CASSVGSKVAVYGYTF
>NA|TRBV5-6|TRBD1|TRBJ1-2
TGTGCCAGCAGCTTCGCCTTGGACAGGGACTATGGCTACACCTTC
CASSFALDRDYGYTF
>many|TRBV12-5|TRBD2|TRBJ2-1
TGTGCTAGTGGCTCAGCGGGAGGTCGTGAGCAGTTCTTC
CASGSAGGREQFF
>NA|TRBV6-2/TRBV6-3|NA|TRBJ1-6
TGTGCCAGCAGTTACTCGAGCGGACGTAATTCACCCCTCCACTTT
CASSYSSGRNSPLHF
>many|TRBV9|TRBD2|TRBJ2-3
TGTGCCAGCAGCCCTAGACTAGCAGATGATACGCAGTATTTT
CASSPRLADDTQYF
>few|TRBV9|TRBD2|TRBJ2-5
TGTGCCAGCAGCGTAGGGACTAGCGGACTCCAAGAGACCCAGTACTTC
CASSVGTSGLQETQYF
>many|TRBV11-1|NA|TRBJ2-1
TGTGCCAGCAGCTCTACCTCGGACGGAACTCCGGTCAATGAGCAGTTCTTC
CASSSTSDGTPVNEQFF
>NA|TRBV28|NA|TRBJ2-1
TGTGCCAGCGGCTCCCAGAATGAGCAGTTCTTC
CASGSQNEQFF
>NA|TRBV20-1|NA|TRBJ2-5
TGCAGTGCTATCGTGGGGTGGGGAGAGACCCAGTACTTC
CSAIVGWGETQYF
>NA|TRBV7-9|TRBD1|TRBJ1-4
TGTGCCAGCAGCTCGACAGGGGTCCCTAATGAAAAACTGTTTTTT
CASSSTGVPNEKLFF
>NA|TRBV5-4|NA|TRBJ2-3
TGTGCCAGCAGCCAAGGTTGGGGGAGCGGGTCAGATACGCAGTATTTT
CASSQGWGSGSDTQYF
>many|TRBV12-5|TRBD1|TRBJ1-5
TGTGCTAGTGGTCTCGGGACAGGGGATCAGCCCCAGCATTTT
CASGLGTGDQPQHF
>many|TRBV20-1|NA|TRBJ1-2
TGCAGTGCCACGGCGGGGGGGACCTATGGCTACACCTTC
CSATAGGTYGYTF
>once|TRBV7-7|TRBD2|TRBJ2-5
TGTGCTAGCAGCGAACGGACTAGCGGGAGGTTTGAGACCCAGTACTTC
CASSERTSGRFETQYF
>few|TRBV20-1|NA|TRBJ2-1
TGCAGTGCCGGAGGGACAGCACAATACAATGAGCAGTTCTTC
CSAGGTAQYNEQFF
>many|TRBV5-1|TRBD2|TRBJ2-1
TGCGCCAGCAGCAGACCGACTAGCGGGGTATACAATGAGCAGTTCTTC
CASSRPTSGVYNEQFF
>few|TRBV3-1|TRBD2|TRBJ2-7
TGTGCCAGCAGCCAAGGGACTAGCGGGAGGGGGACCGAGCAGTACTTC
CASSQGTSGRGTEQYF
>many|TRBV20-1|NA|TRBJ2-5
TGCAGTGTCACTGAGGACCCCCGAGAGACCCAGTACTTC
CSVTEDPRETQYF
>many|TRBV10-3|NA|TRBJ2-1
TGTGCCATCAGTGAGAGGGACCAATACAATGAGCAGTTCTTC
CAISERDQYNEQFF
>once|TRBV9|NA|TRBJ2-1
TGTGCCAGCAGCGTACGCGGGCTGAGCTCCTACAATGAGCAGTTCTTC
CASSVRGLSSYNEQFF
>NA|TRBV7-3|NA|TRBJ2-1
TGTGCCAGCAGCTTCGGCGTGGGGGGTAATGAGCAGTTCTTC
CASSFGVGGNEQFF
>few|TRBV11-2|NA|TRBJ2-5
TGTGCCAGCAGCTTAGAGGCCAGCCTACTAGAGACCCAGTACTTC
CASSLEASLLETQYF
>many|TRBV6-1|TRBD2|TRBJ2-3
TGTGCCAGCAGTCCGACTAGCGCTCTCACAGATACGCAGTATTTT
CASSPTSALTDTQYF
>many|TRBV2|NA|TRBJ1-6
TGTGCCAGCAGTGAAAGGTTCGGGGACGGTTCACCCCTCCACTTT
CASSERFGDGSPLHF
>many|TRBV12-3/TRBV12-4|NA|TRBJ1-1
TGTGCCAGCAGTCTACAGGGAATCGTAACTGAAGCTTTCTTT
CASSLQGIVTEAFF
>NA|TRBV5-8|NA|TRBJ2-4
TGTGCCAGCAGCCTCGGTGAGGCCGCCAAAAACATTCAGTACTTC
CASSLGEAAKNIQYF
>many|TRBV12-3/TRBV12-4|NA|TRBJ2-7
TGTGCCAGCGGCCGGGGGTACGAGCAGTACTTC
CASGRGYEQYF
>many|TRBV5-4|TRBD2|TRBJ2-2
TGTGCCAGCAGGGGGGGGACTCAGGGGAACACCGGGGAGCTGTTTTTT
CASRGGTQGNTGELFF
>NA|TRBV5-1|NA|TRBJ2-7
TGCGCCAGCAGTTTCGGAGTAGGGGGACATTACGAGCAGTACTTC
CASSFGVGGHYEQYF
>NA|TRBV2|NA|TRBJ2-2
TGTGCCAGCAGCGGGGACTCCCTCACCGGGGAGCTGTTTTTT
CASSGDSLTGELFF
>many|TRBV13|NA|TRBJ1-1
TGTGCCAGCAGCCTCTATGATAGCACTGAAGCTTTCTTT
CASSLYDSTEAFF
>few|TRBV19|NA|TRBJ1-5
TGTGCCAGTAGCATTACGTGGGACACCGATCAGCCCCAGCATTTT
CASSITWDTDQPQHF
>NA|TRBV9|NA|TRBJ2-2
TGTGCCAGCAGCGTAGCTACGGGACAGCAGCGGGCCGGGGAGCTGTTTTTT
CASSVATGQQRAGELFF
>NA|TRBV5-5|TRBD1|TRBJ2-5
TGTGCCAGCAGCCGTGGGACAGGGGGCGTCTGGGAGACCCAGTACTTC
CASSRGTGGVWETQYF
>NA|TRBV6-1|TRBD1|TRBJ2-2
TGTGCCAGCAGTACGGGACAGGGGGCCGGGGAGCTGTTTTTT
CASSTGQGAGELFF
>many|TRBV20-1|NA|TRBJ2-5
TGCAGTGCTACACCCCAGGGGGAGACCCAGTACTTC
CSATPQGETQYF
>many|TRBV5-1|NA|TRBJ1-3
TGCGCCAGCAGCTTGGATCAAGCCAGCTCTGGAAACACCATATATTTT
CASSLDQASSGNTIYF
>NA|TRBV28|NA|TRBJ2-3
TGTGCCAGCAGTTTCCGGCAGCACACAGATACGCAGTATTTT
CASSFRQHTDTQYF
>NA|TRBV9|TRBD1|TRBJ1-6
TGTGCCAGCAGCACAGGGGTCGGCAATTCACCCCTCCACTTT
CASSTGVGNSPLHF
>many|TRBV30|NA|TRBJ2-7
TGTGCCTGGAGGGCTAACCTTGAATCCCCCTACGAGCAGTACTTC
CAWRANLESPYEQYF
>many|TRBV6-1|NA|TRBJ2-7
TGTGCCAGCACCCTGGACTACTCCTACGAGCAGTACTTC
CASTLDYSYEQYF
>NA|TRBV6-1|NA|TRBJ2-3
TGTGCCAGCGGCCTCGGCCCCGGGACAGATACGCAGTATTTT
CASGLGPGTDTQYF